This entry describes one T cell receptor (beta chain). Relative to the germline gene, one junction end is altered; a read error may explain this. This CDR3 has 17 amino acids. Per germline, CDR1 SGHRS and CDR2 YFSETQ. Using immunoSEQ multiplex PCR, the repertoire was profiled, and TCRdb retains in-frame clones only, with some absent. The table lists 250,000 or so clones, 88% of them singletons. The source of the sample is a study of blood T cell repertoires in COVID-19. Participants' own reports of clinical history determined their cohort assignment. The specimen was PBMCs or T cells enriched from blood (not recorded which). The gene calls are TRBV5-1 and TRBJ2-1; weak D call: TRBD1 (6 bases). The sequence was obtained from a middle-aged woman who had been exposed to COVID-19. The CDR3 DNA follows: TGTGCCAGCAGCTTGGGTAGGGGGACGAGCTCCTACAATGAGCAGTTCTTC. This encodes CASSLGRGTSSYNEQFF.